Shown below are 27 T cell receptor beta chains from a single sample sequenced in a study of response to subunit inactivated influenza vaccine. MiXCR was run by TCRdb on the RT-PCR reads, yielding one entry per CDR3 protein. The sample contains 450,000 to 600,000 distinct CDR3 sequences, 16% of which appear only once. Specimen: CD4+ T cells sorted from PBMCs, collected less than 30 months after vaccination. The receptors originated from a man in his fifties or sixties who received an inactivated influenza vaccine.

The table lists this clonotype with a few counts. V is TRBV3-1 and J is TRBJ1-4, with a possible D match to TRBD1 (5 bases). V lost 1 base to trimming and J lost 8 bases, with 17 bases between them. The germline CDR1 and CDR2 sequences are LGHDT and YNNKEL (reference sequence). This CDR3 has 16 amino acids. The DNA of the CDR3 is TGTGCCAGCAGCCAAGGTGGGACCGCCGAAGGCGAAAAACTGTTTTTT. Protein product: CASSQGGTAEGEKLFF.

This chain joins TRBV7-9 and TRBJ1-4; D is undetermined. From germline, CDR1 is SEHNR and CDR2 FQNEAQ (reference sequence). This CDR3 comprises 15 residues. Trimming shortened V by 5 bases and J by 4 bases, and 14 bases separated the two germline ends. CDR3 loop: CASSPSSAFNEKLFF. CDR3 DNA sequence: TGTGCCAGCAGCCCGTCCTCCGCTTTTAATGAAAAACTGTTTTTT.

The chain couples TRBV24-1 to TRBJ2-1, with D perhaps TRBD2 (5 bases). This CDR3 has 13 amino acids. V was clipped by 6 bases and J by 2 bases, with 7 bases between them. Germline values: CDR1 KGHDR, CDR2 SFDVKD. CDR3 protein: CATSIGTYNEQFF. CDR3 nucleotides: TGTGCCACCAGTATCGGGACCTACAATGAGCAGTTCTTC.

The V and J genes are TRBV10-1 and TRBJ2-3, with 8 bases aligning to TRBD2. Germline V lookup: CDR1 WNHNN, CDR2 SYGVQD (reference sequence). J was trimmed by 4 bases and V by 0 bases; bases with no gene match: 6. This CDR3 has 16 amino acids. The CDR3 loop is CASSESMRGVSDTQYF. CDR3 bases: TGCGCCAGCAGTGAGTCGATGCGGGGGGTCTCAGATACGCAGTATTTT.

V usage is TRBV12-3 or TRBV12-4 and J usage is TRBJ1-4; D might be TRBD1 (5 bases). The CDR3 has 15 residues. The germline V and J ends were trimmed by 5 bases and 3 bases, with 13 bases remaining between them. CDR3 in DNA: TGTGCCAGCAGTGACCGGGGCGTAGCTAATGAAAAACTGTTTTTT. This codes for CASSDRGVANEKLFF.

This clonotype came up a few times. This chain links TRBV11-2 with TRBJ2-3, with D hard to call. In germline, CDR1 is SGHAT, CDR2 FQNNGV. Trimming took off 3 bases at V and 13 bases at J, with 20 bases between the two ends. CDR3 length equals 14 residues. CDR3 region: CASSLETTALRKYF. The CDR3 DNA reads as TGTGCCAGCAGCTTGGAAACTACGGCGTTAAGAAAGTATTTT.

This clonotype has a handful of counts. This CDR3 reads CASSLPVGGANVLTF. The CDR3 nucleotides read TGTGCCAGCAGTTTACCGGTCGGTGGGGCCAACGTCCTGACTTTC. This chain connects TRBV28 to TRBJ2-6; D gene uncertain. Germline lookup yields CDR1 MDHEN and CDR2 SYDVKM. The CDR3 extends over 15 amino acids. Deletions cut 2 bases from V and 3 bases from J, with 8 bases between.

This sequence joins TRBV9 and TRBJ1-5; maybe TRBD1 (6 bases). Trimming took 3 bases from V and 0 from J, leaving 10 bases between them. The length of the CDR3 is 15 residues. Germline V gene sequence: CDR1 SGDLS, CDR2 YYNGEE. The CDR3 DNA reads as TGTGCCAGCAGCGCCGGACAGAATAGCAATCAGCCCCAGCATTTT. Translated: CASSAGQNSNQPQHF.

This clonotype was seen a few times. The CDR3 spells CAITLAGGPRDTQYF. The CDR3 DNA is TGTGCCATCACGCTAGCGGGAGGACCCAGGGATACGCAGTATTTT. The J gene is TRBJ2-3, the V gene TRBV10-3; 11 bases fit TRBD2. V trimming: 7 bases; J trimming: 6 bases; junction bases outside the gene matches: 9. CDR3 length: 15 residues. The V gene's germline CDR1 is ENHRY and CDR2 SYGVKD.

This chain links TRBV20-1 with TRBJ2-7; TRBD2 agrees at 7 bases. The CDR3 loop spans 15 amino acids. Germline V gene data show CDR1 as DFQATT and CDR2 as SNEGSKA (reference sequence). V lost 3 bases and J lost 4; bases outside the gene matches: 12. CDR3 bases: TGCAGTGCTAGCATCCCCAAGACTAGCAAGTACGAGCAGTACTTC. It is translated as CSASIPKTSKYEQYF.

The chain employs TRBV7-2 and TRBJ1-2, with TRBD1 as a possible D gene (6 bases). The CDR3 is 14 residues long. Germline values: CDR1 SGHTA, CDR2 FQGNSA. V dropped 5 bases and J dropped 1 base, with 11 bases sitting between them. CDR3 nucleotides: TGTGCCAGCAGCCCGGGGACATATAACTATGGCTACACCTTC. It specifies CASSPGTYNYGYTF.

The V call is TRBV5-6, the J call TRBJ2-1; the D is unclear. The V end was cut by 0 bases, the J end by 2 bases, with 6 bases between. The germline V gene encodes CDR1 SGHDT and CDR2 YYEEEE. CDR3 length: 14 residues. The CDR3 protein is CASSLDIAYNEQFF. CDR3 nucleotide sequence: TGTGCCAGCAGCTTGGACATCGCCTACAATGAGCAGTTCTTC.

This clonotype was detected a few times. The chain recombines TRBV28 with TRBJ1-2, with D hard to call. V was pared by 3 bases and J by 4 bases, with 9 bases between. Germline CDR1 reads MDHEN; CDR2 reads SYDVKM. The CDR3 is 13 amino acids. CDR3 coding DNA: TGTGCCAGCAGTTTCCCCCAGAGCTATGGCTACACCTTC. The encoded protein is CASSFPQSYGYTF.

The V call is TRBV5-1, the J call TRBJ2-3, with D possibly being TRBD2 (5 bases). The CDR3 consists of 15 residues. The V end was cut by 3 bases, the J end by 0 bases, with 11 bases between. In germline, CDR1 is SGHRS, CDR2 YFSETQ. CDR3 nucleotide sequence: TGCGCCAGCAGCTCCAAGCGGATTAGCACAGATACGCAGTATTTT. Its translation is CASSSKRISTDTQYF.

This clonotype was seen many times. At one boundary the junction diverges from the germline segment, which might be a read error. The J gene is TRBJ2-5, the V gene TRBV5-1; 7 bases match TRBD1. Germline lookup yields CDR1 SGHRS and CDR2 YFSETQ. This CDR3 has 14 residues. The CDR3 region has the DNA TGTGCCAGCAGCTTGGGGACAGCTCAAGAGACCCAGTACTTC. Its translation is CASSLGTAQETQYF.

J is TRBJ2-2 and V is TRBV24-1; 12 nucleotides match TRBD2. The CDR3 runs 16 residues. With 4 bases clipped from V and 6 bases from J, the junction kept 5 bases outside the gene matches. Per the germline V gene, CDR1 is KGHDR and CDR2 is SFDVKD. The CDR3 DNA follows: TGTGCCACCAGTGACGCTAGACTAGCGGGAGCCGGGGAGCTGTTTTTT. It is translated as CATSDARLAGAGELFF.

This clonotype has ten or more counts. The rearrangement links TRBV20-1 to TRBJ2-7; D gene uncertain. V lost 0 bases and J lost 0, with 9 bases in between. The CDR3 loop spans 14 amino acids. Germline V lookup: CDR1 DFQATT, CDR2 SNEGSKA (reference sequence). The CDR3 bases are TGCAGTGCTAGAGACGGCTTTGACTCCTACGAGCAGTACTTC. Residues: CSARDGFDSYEQYF.

This clonotype was observed at least ten times. The V call is TRBV11-3, the J call TRBJ2-3, with TRBD1 identical over 10 bases. CDR1 is SGHNT, CDR2 YENEEA, per germline. The ends lost 5 bases at V and 2 bases at J; junction bases unmatched: 13. This CDR3 spans 18 amino acids. DNA of the CDR3: TGTGCCAGCAGCCCCCGGATTTTGGGACAGGGGAACACAGATACGCAGTATTTT. Protein sequence: CASSPRILGQGNTDTQYF.

This clonotype was observed a handful of times. V is TRBV7-2 and J is TRBJ1-6, with D maybe TRBD1 (5 bases). Trimming removed 3 bases from V and 5 bases from J, with 11 bases in between. CDR1 is SGHTA, CDR2 FQGNSA, per germline. The CDR3 is 15 amino acids. The CDR3 here is CASSLGTANNSPLHF. Here the CDR3 DNA reads TGTGCCAGCAGCTTGGGGACGGCCAATAATTCACCCCTCCACTTT.

The table lists this clonotype with many counts. The V and J genes are TRBV10-3 and TRBJ1-3; D uncertain. Trimming pared 6 bases from V and 0 bases from J, leaving 15 bases between. This CDR3 is built from 16 residues. Per the germline V gene, CDR1 is ENHRY and CDR2 is SYGVKD. The CDR3 DNA sequence: TGTGCCATCAGCAGAGTTGGACCAGGCTCTGGAAACACCATATATTTT. Residues: CAISRVGPGSGNTIYF.

In DNA form, the CDR3 reads TGTGCCAGCACCCAAGGAACTAGCGCTGATACGCAGTATTTT. This gives the protein CASTQGTSADTQYF. The rearrangement joins TRBV12-3 or TRBV12-4 to TRBJ2-3; TRBD2 agrees at 7 bases. This CDR3 comprises 14 residues. Unmatched junction bases numbered 10, after V lost 7 bases and J lost 6 bases.

This clonotype turned up a few times. The CDR3 nucleotides are TGCAGTGCTAGATCATTGGGGGGGCCCACCTACGAGCAGTACTTC. Its translation: CSARSLGGPTYEQYF. V usage is TRBV20-1 and J usage is TRBJ2-7; D might be TRBD2 (7 bases). This CDR3 contains 15 residues. Looked up from germline, CDR1 is DFQATT and CDR2 is SNEGSKA (reference sequence). Trimming removed 2 bases at V and 2 bases at J, with 16 bases between.

The gene calls are TRBV20-1 and TRBJ2-2, with D maybe TRBD2 (5 bases). Trimming removed 6 bases from V and 0 bases from J, with 14 bases in between. Germline CDR1 reads DFQATT; CDR2 reads SNEGSKA (reference sequence). The CDR3 loop spans 15 amino acids. Written as DNA, the CDR3 is TGCAGTGCCAATTCTCTAGCACCGAACACCGGGGAGCTGTTTTTT. Encoded protein: CSANSLAPNTGELFF.

The rearrangement uses TRBV15 and TRBJ2-5, with 13 bases fitting TRBD2. The germline gives CDR1 LNHNV, CDR2 YYDKDF (reference sequence). J lost 5 bases, V lost 9 bases, and 6 bases had no gene match. This CDR3 is 14 amino acids long. In DNA, the CDR3 is TGTGCCACACTAGCGGGAGGGCCCCGGGAGACCCAGTACTTC. Amino acid sequence: CATLAGGPRETQYF.

In its sample, this clonotype was seen a few times. A read error is possible here, since a much larger clone lies one base away. The chain combines TRBV12-3 or TRBV12-4 with TRBJ1-6; D not resolved. V lost 3 bases, J lost 3 bases, and 0 bases lay in between. The CDR3 has 12 residues. CDR3 sequence reads: CASSFYNSPLHF. In nucleotides, the CDR3 is TGTGCCAGCAGTTTCTATAATTCACCCCTCCACTTT.

This clonotype was picked up a small number of times. V and J are TRBV24-1 and TRBJ2-3; TRBD2 matches 12 bases. The junction had 3 bases not matched to a gene; V was cut back by 2 bases and J by 1 base. The CDR3 runs to 17 residues. Germline V CDR1 and CDR2: KGHDR, SFDVKD. CDR3 residues: CATSDSRLAGGTDTQYF. CDR3 bases: TGTGCCACCAGTGATTCCAGACTAGCGGGAGGCACAGATACGCAGTATTTT.

This clonotype showed up just a few times. The gene calls are TRBV10-3 and TRBJ2-1; perhaps D is TRBD1 or TRBD2 (6 bases each). The V and J ends lost 0 bases and 1 base respectively, with 13 bases between them. The CDR3 consists of 17 residues. Germline V lookup: CDR1 ENHRY, CDR2 SYGVKD. CDR3 DNA sequence: TGTGCCATCAGTGAGTCTGTCGGGGGCCGGTCCTACAATGAGCAGTTCTTC. Encoded protein: CAISESVGGRSYNEQFF.